This T cell receptor (beta chain) was recovered during a study of T cell repertoires in cytomegalovirus infection. Study background: Based on public TCR beta signatures, there were indications of CMV infection and of a matching HLA type.

This clonotype was counted many times. From the reads, TCRdb called clonotypes with MiXCR, one entry per CDR3 protein. The sample lists 450,000 to 650,000 distinct CDR3 sequences, around a quarter occurring once. The CDR3 is 15 amino acids. Germline CDR1 reads SGHNT; CDR2 reads YENEEA. Between the trimmed V and J ends, which lost 4 bases and 3 bases, there was a span of 13 bases. The origin of this receptor is a human donor in good health (CMV status not recorded). Some clones in this sample may be carry-over from other donors' samples. V and J are TRBV11-3 and TRBJ1-3; D may be TRBD1 (5 bases). Sequenced input: PBMCs. The CDR3 is CASSYRDDHGNTIYF. CDR3 sequence (DNA): TGTGCCAGCAGCTACCGGGACGATCATGGAAACACCATATATTTT.